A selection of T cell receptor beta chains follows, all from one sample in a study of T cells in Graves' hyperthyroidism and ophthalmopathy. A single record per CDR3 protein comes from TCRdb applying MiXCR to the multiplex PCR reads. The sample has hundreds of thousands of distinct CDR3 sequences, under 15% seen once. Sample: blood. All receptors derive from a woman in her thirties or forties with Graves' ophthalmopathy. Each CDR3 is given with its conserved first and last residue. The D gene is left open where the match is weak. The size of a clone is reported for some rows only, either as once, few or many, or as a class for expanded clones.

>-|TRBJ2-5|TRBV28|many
CASSLRRSQETQYF
TGTGCCAGCAGTTTGCGGCGGAGCCAAGAGACCCAGTACTTC
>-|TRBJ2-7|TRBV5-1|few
CASRFNNYEQYF
TGCGCCAGCAGATTTAACAACTACGAGCAGTACTTC
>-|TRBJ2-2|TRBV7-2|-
CASSLGPRSTGELFF
TGTGCCAGCAGCTTAGGGCCCCGAAGCACCGGGGAGCTGTTTTTT
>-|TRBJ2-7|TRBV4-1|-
CASSQQPYSGTSSYEQYF
TGCGCCAGCAGCCAACAACCTTATTCGGGTACCTCCTCCTACGAGCAGTACTTC
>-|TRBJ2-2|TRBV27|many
CATCPSPLTGELFF
TGTGCCACATGCCCGTCCCCGCTAACCGGGGAGCTGTTTTTT
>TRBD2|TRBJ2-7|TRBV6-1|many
CASSGLAGNPYEQYF
TGTGCCAGCAGTGGACTAGCGGGGAACCCCTACGAGCAGTACTTC
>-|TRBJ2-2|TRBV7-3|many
CASSSTRRGTGELFF
TGTGCCAGCAGCTCGACTAGGCGGGGCACCGGGGAGCTGTTTTTT
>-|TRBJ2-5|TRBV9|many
CASSVEARGQDYEETQYF
TGTGCCAGCAGCGTAGAGGCCCGAGGACAAGATTATGAAGAGACCCAGTACTTC
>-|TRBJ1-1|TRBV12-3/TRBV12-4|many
CASGFRPNTEAFF
TGTGCCAGCGGCTTCCGACCGAACACTGAAGCTTTCTTT
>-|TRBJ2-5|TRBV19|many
CASSISRGGETQYF
TGTGCCAGTAGTATTTCGAGGGGTGGAGAGACCCAGTACTTC
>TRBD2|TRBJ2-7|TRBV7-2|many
CASSLAGTSGFYEQYF
TGTGCCAGCAGCTTAGCCGGGACTAGCGGATTCTACGAGCAGTACTTC
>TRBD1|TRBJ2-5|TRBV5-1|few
CASSPPGQGGTQYF
TGCGCCAGCAGCCCCCCGGGACAGGGGGGGACCCAGTACTTC
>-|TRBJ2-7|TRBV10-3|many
CAISESTGTPLEQYF
TGTGCCATCAGTGAGTCAACGGGGACTCCTTTGGAGCAGTACTTC
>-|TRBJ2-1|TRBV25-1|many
CASSEGGRNPVPSEQFF
TGTGCCAGCAGTGAAGGGGGGAGGAACCCGGTACCCAGTGAGCAGTTCTTC
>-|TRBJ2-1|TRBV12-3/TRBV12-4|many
CASSAHPSGGDEQFF
TGTGCCAGCAGTGCGCACCCCTCGGGTGGCGATGAGCAGTTCTTC
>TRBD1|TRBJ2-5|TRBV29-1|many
CSVKDRGPQETQYF
TGCAGCGTTAAGGACAGGGGGCCACAAGAGACCCAGTACTTC
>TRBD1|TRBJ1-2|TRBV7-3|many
CASSPTRAGGTSGYGYTF
TGTGCCAGCAGTCCCACAAGGGCAGGGGGTACTTCGGGTTATGGCTACACCTTC
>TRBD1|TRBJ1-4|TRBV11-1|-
CASSPMDRPNEKLFF
TGTGCCAGCAGCCCCATGGACAGGCCGAATGAAAAACTGTTTTTT
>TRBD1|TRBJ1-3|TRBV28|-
CASTRPGQKNTIYF
TGTGCCAGCACGAGGCCGGGACAGAAAAACACCATATATTTT
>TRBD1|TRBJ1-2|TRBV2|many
CASSGQGMNYGYTF
TGTGCCAGCAGTGGACAGGGGATGAACTATGGCTACACCTTC
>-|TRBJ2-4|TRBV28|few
CASSFQKGRVSLAKNIQYF
TGTGCCAGCAGCTTCCAAAAGGGTCGAGTTTCTTTAGCCAAAAACATTCAGTACTTC
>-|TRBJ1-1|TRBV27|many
CASSSPPGYTEAFF
TGTGCCAGCAGTTCCCCCCCCGGCTACACTGAAGCTTTCTTT
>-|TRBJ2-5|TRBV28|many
CASSDSIENRETQYF
TGTGCCAGCAGCGATTCAATCGAGAATCGGGAGACCCAGTACTTC
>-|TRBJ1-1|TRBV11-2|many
CASSSQTVNTEAFF
TGTGCCAGCAGCTCGCAGACTGTGAACACTGAAGCTTTCTTT
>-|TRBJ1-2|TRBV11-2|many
CASSLRPGGSEGGYTF
TGTGCCAGCAGCTTACGTCCGGGGGGCTCAGAGGGAGGCTACACCTTC
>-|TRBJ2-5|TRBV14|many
CASRRQEETQYF
TGTGCCAGCAGACGACAAGAAGAGACCCAGTACTTC
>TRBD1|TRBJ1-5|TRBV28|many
CASSSSTGGGQPQHF
TGTGCCAGCAGTTCCTCCACAGGGGGGGGTCAGCCCCAGCATTTT
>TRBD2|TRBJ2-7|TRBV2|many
CASIPGLAGAYYEQYF
TGTGCCAGCATTCCGGGACTAGCGGGAGCTTACTACGAGCAGTACTTC
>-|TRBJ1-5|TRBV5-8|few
CASSFRGLSNQPQHF
TGTGCCAGCAGCTTCAGGGGACTTAGCAATCAGCCCCAGCATTTT
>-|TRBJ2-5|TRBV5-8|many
CASSNRVLETQYF
TGTGCCAGCAGCAACAGGGTGTTAGAGACCCAGTACTTC
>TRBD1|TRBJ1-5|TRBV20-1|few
CSAGFRQGAQPQHF
TGCAGTGCTGGTTTTCGACAGGGGGCTCAGCCCCAGCATTTT
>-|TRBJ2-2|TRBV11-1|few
CASSLTAGAKAGELFF
TGTGCCAGCAGCTTAACTGCAGGGGCCAAGGCCGGGGAGCTGTTTTTT
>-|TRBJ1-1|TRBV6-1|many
CASSDRANTEAFF
TGTGCCAGCAGTGACAGGGCGAACACTGAAGCTTTCTTT
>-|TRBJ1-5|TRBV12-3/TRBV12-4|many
CASSLNWGYSNQPQHF
TGTGCCAGCAGTTTAAATTGGGGTTATAGCAATCAGCCCCAGCATTTT
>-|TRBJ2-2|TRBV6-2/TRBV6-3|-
CASTPPSAGYAGELFF
TGTGCCAGCACCCCACCGAGCGCGGGATACGCCGGGGAGCTGTTTTTT
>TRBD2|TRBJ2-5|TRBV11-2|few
CASSLGSGDLTQYF
TGTGCCAGCAGCTTGGGTAGCGGGGACCTGACCCAGTACTTC
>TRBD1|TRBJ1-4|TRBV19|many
CASTYLGGTGQELFF
TGTGCCAGTACTTACCTAGGAGGGACAGGGCAAGAACTGTTTTTT
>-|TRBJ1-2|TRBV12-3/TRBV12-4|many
CASSLRLKDGYTF
TGTGCCAGCAGTTTACGACTCAAGGACGGCTACACCTTC
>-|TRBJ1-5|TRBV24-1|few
CATSGGVRQPQHF
TGTGCCACCAGTGGTGGGGTCCGGCAGCCCCAGCATTTT
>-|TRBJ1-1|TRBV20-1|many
CSASVVGGTEAFF
TGCAGTGCTAGTGTCGTGGGCGGCACTGAAGCTTTCTTT
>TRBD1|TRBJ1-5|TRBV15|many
CATSTRQGSSQPQHF
TGTGCCACCAGCACCAGACAGGGCTCTAGTCAGCCCCAGCATTTT
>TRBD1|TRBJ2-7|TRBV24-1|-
CATSDPRTGYHEQYF
TGTGCCACCAGTGATCCCCGGACAGGGTACCACGAGCAGTACTTC
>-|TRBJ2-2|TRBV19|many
CASSLTVNTGELFF
TGTGCCAGTAGCTTGACAGTAAACACCGGGGAGCTGTTTTTT
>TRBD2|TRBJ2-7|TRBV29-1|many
CSGWDYSSYEQYF
TGCAGCGGTTGGGACTACAGCTCCTACGAGCAGTACTTC
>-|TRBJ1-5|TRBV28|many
CASSDRDTRNQPQHF
TGTGCCAGCAGTGACCGGGACACCCGCAATCAGCCCCAGCATTTT
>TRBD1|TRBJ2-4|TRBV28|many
CASSFAADRAAKNIQYF
TGTGCCAGCAGTTTTGCTGCGGACAGGGCAGCCAAAAACATTCAGTACTTC